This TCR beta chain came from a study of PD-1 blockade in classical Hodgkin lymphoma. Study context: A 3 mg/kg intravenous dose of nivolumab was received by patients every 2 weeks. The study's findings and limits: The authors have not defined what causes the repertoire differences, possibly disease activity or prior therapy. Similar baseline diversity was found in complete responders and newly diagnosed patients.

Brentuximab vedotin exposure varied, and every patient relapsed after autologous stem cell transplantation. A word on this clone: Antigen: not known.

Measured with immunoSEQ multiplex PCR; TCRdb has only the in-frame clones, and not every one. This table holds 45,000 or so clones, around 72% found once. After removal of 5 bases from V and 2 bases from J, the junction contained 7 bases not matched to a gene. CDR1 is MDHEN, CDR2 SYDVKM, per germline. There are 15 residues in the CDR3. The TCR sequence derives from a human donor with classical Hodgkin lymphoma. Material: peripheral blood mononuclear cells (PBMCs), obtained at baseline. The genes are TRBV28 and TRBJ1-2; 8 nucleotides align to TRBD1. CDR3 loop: CASSRGTGLNYGYTF. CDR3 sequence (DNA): TGTGCCAGCAGTCGAGGGACAGGTCTAAACTATGGCTACACCTTC.